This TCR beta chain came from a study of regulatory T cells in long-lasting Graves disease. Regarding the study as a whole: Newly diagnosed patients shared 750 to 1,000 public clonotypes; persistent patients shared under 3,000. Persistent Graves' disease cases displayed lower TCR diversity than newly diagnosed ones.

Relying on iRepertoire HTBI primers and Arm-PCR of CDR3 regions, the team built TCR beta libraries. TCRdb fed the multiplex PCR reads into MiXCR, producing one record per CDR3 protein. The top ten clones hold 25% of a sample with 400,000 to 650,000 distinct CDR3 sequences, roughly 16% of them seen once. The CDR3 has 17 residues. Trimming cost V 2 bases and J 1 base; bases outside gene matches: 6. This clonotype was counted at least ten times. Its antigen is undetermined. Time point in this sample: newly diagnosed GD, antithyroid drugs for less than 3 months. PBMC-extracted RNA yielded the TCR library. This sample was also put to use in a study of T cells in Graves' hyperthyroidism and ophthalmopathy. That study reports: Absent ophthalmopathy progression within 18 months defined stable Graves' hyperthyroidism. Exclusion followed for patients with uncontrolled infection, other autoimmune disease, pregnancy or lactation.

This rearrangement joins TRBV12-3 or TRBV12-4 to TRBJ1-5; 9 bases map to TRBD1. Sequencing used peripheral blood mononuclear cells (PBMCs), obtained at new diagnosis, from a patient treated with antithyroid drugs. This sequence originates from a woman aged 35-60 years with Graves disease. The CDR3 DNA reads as TGTGCCAGCAGTTTATGGGTGGGACAGGGCAGCAATCAGCCCCAGCATTTT. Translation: CASSLWVGQGSNQPQHF.